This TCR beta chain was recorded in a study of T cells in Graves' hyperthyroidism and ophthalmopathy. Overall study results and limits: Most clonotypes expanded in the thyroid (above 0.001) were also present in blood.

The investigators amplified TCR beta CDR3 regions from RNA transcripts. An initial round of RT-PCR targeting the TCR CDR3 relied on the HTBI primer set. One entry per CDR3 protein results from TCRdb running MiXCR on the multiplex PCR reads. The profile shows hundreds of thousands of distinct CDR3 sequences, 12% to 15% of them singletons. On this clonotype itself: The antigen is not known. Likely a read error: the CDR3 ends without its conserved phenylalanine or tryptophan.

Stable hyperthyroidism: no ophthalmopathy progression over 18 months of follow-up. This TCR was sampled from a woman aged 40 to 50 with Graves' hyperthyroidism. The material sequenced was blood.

CDR3 nucleotides: TGTGCCAGCAGTCCAGGGGCCTCCTTGGGGGAGACCCAGTACTCC. This gives the protein CASSPGASLGETQYS. This chain joins TRBV2 and TRBJ2-5; a possible D gene is TRBD1 (6 bases). This CDR3 has 15 amino acids. Trimming cost V 5 bases and J 5 bases, with 18 bases left between them. CDR1 and CDR2 from the germline V gene are SNHLY and FYNNEI.